This is a list of T cell receptor beta chains from one sample in a study of identical twins. One entry per CDR3 protein results from TCRdb running MiXCR on the 5' RACE reads. The sample lists approximately 620,000 distinct CDR3 sequences, about 9.4% occurring once. This sample also belongs to another study, concerning yellow fever vaccine responses in identical twins.

Sequenced: PBMCs. Every receptor here comes from a woman younger than 35 in good health. The CDR3 runs from the conserved cysteine through the conserved F or W. Each record gives: J gene, D gene, clone size, V gene, CDR3 DNA, CDR3 protein. A D gene is named only where the DNA matches it firmly. Only part of the rows carry a size: once, few, many, or a class if the clone is expanded.

TRBJ2-3	TRBD2	few	TRBV6-1	TGTGCCAGCAGAGGACTAGCCGGAGATACGCAGTATTTT	CASRGLAGDTQYF
TRBJ2-7	TRBD2	few	TRBV7-3	TGTGCCAGCAGCTTGGCTAGCGGTCCTACCTACGAGCAGTACTTC	CASSLASGPTYEQYF
TRBJ2-7	NA	many	TRBV27	TGTGCCAGCAGTCCTATCTACGAGCAGTACTTC	CASSPIYEQYF
TRBJ2-5	TRBD2	few	TRBV7-8	TGTGCCAGCAGCTCCCTCGTCGGGCCTAGCGGGAGGAGGGAGACCCAGTACTTC	CASSSLVGPSGRRETQYF
TRBJ2-7	NA	NA	TRBV9	TGTGCCAGCAGCGTTCAGGGCACCCCCTACGAGCAGTACTTC	CASSVQGTPYEQYF
TRBJ1-5	NA	NA	TRBV19	TGTGCCAGTAGTATAGCAGGCGGAAATAGCAATCAGCCCCAGCATTTT	CASSIAGGNSNQPQHF
TRBJ2-7	TRBD1	many	TRBV12-3/TRBV12-4	TGTGCCAGCAGTTTGGTACAGGGGCGCTACGAGCAGTACTTC	CASSLVQGRYEQYF
TRBJ1-5	NA	NA	TRBV28	TGTGCCAGCAGTTTATTCCGGCAGGCTAGCAATCAGCCCCAGCATTTT	CASSLFRQASNQPQHF
TRBJ2-3	TRBD2	many	TRBV7-9	TGTGCCAGCAGCCAGATCGGGACTAGCGGAGTAGATACGCAGTATTTT	CASSQIGTSGVDTQYF
TRBJ2-7	NA	few	TRBV6-5	TGTGCCAGCAGTTCCCCCCAGGGGGGGCACTACGAGCAGTACTTC	CASSSPQGGHYEQYF